This TCR beta chain was recorded in a study of blood T cell repertoires in COVID-19. TCRdb keeps only in-frame clones here, not all; method: immunoSEQ multiplex PCR. Seen here are roughly 69,000 clones, roughly 87% observed once, and the top ten hold 6.6%. The CDR3 loop spans 15 amino acids. Trimming took 2 bases from V and 1 from J; bases not matched to a gene: 6. Germline V gene sequence: CDR1 SGDLS, CDR2 YYNGEE. Only one count was recorded for this clone. The chain has TRBV9 and TRBJ2-7; TRBD2 aligns across 7 bases. Material: peripheral blood. This receptor was taken from a man over 45 with active COVID-19. CDR3 bases: TGTGCCAGCAGCGTCACAGGACTAGGGTCCTACGAGCAGTACTTC. This encodes CASSVTGLGSYEQYF.